This T cell receptor (beta chain) originates from a study of CD8+CD57+ T cells in acquired aplastic anemia. Study details: CD4+ and CD8+ cells, once sorted, gave DNA averaging around 3.4 ug.

From germline, CDR1 is LNHDA and CDR2 SQIVND (reference sequence). The V and J ends lost 6 bases and 1 base respectively, with 9 bases between them. There are 13 residues in the CDR3. As for this clonotype: The antigen is unknown.

Whole-study findings and limits: It was found that more than 25 CD8+ CDR3 sequences were shared between patients and controls.

CD8+CD57+ cell expansion had been shown by flow cytometry in patients chosen for sequencing. By the time of blood sampling, patients had still received no therapy. TCR beta VDJ and CDR3 profiles were obtained from a genomic DNA template. One entry per CDR3 protein results from TCRdb running MiXCR on the reads. The sample gives about 180,000 distinct CDR3 sequences, about 44% of which show up once; roughly 13% is in the top ten. Source material: sorted CD4+, CD8+, or CD8+CD57+ T cells (not recorded which) from PBMCs. The sequence derives from a human donor with aplastic anemia. The chain joins TRBV19 to TRBJ2-5; D is ambiguous. DNA for the CDR3: TGTGCCAGTAGAGCCGTGGGCCAAGAGACCCAGTACTTC. The encoded protein is CASRAVGQETQYF.